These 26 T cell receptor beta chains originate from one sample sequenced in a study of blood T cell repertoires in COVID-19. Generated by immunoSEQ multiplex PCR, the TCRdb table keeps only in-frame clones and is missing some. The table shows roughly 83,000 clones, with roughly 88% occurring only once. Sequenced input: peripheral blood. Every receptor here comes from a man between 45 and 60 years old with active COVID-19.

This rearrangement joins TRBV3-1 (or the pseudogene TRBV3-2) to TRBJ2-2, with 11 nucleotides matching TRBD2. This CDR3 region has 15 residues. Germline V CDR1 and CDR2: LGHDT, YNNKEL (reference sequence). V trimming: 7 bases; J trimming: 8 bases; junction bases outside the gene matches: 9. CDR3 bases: TGTGCCAGCACTATTAGCGGGAGGGCCACGGGGGAGCTGTTTTTT. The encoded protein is CASTISGRATGELFF.

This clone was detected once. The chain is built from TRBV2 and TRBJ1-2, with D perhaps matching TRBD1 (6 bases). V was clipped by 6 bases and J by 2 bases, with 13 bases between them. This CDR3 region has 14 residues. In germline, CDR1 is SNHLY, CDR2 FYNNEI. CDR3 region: CASRRDTPNYGYTF. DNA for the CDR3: TGTGCCAGCAGGAGGGACACCCCCAACTATGGCTACACCTTC.

Written as DNA, the CDR3 is TGCGCCAGCAGCCAACGGGCGGGAGCCGGGGAGACCCAGTACTTC. This sequence encodes CASSQRAGAGETQYF. The chain links TRBV4-3 to TRBJ2-5, with 7 bases identical to TRBD2. The length of the CDR3 is 15 residues. Germline CDR1 and CDR2: LGHNA and YSLEER. J was trimmed by 5 bases and V by 2 bases; bases with no gene match: 8.

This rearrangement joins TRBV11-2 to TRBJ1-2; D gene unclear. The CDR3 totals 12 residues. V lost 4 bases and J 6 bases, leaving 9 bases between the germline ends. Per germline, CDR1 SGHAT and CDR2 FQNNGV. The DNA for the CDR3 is TGTGCCAGCAGCTCGACCCGGGATGGCTACACCTTC. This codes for CASSSTRDGYTF.

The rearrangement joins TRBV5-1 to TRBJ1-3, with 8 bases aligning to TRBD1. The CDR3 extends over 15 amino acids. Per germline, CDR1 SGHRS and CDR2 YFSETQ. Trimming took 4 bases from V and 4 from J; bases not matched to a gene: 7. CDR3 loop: CASSLQTGEGNTIYF. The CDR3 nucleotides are TGCGCCAGCAGCCTTCAGACAGGGGAGGGAAACACCATATATTTT.

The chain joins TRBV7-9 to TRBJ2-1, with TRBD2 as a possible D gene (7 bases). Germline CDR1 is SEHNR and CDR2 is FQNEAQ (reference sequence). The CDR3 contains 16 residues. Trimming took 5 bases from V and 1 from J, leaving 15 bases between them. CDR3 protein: CASSPRGGRSYNEQFF. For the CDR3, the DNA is TGTGCCAGCAGCCCAAGGGGGGGAAGATCCTACAATGAGCAGTTCTTC.

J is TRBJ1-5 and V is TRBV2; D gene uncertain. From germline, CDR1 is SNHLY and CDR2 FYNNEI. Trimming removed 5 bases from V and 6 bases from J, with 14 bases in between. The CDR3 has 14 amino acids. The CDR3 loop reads CASSQNRRGQPQHF. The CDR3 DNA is TGTGCCAGCAGTCAGAATCGACGAGGTCAGCCCCAGCATTTT. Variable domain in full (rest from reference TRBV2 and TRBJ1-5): EPEVTQTPSHQVTQMGQEVILRCVPISNHLYFYWYRQILGQKVEFLVSFYNNEISEKSEIFDDQFSVERPDGSNFTLKIRSTKLEDSAMYFCASSQNRRGQPQHFGDGTRLSIL.

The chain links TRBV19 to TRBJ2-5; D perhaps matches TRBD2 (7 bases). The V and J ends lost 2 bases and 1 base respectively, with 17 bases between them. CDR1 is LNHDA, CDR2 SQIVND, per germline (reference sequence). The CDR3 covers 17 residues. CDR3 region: CASSITLQGGFQETQYF. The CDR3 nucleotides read TGTGCCAGTAGTATAACCTTACAGGGAGGGTTCCAAGAGACCCAGTACTTC.

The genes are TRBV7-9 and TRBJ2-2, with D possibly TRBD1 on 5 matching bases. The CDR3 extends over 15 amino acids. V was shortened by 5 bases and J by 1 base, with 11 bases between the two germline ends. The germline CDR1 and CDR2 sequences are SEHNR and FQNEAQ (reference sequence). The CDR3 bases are TGTGCCAGCAGCCCCCGAAGGGGGAACACCGGGGAGCTGTTTTTT. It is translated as CASSPRRGNTGELFF.

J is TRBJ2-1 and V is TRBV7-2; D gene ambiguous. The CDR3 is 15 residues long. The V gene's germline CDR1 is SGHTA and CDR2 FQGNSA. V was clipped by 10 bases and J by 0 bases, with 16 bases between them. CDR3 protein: CANPPRLTSYNEQFF. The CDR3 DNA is TGTGCCAATCCGCCGAGGCTAACCTCCTACAATGAGCAGTTCTTC.

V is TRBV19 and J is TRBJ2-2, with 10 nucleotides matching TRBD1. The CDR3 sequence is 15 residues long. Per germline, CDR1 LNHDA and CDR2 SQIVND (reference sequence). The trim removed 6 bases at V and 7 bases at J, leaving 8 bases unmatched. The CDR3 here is CASSPWDRGGGELFF. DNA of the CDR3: TGTGCCAGTAGCCCCTGGGACAGGGGCGGCGGGGAGCTGTTTTTT. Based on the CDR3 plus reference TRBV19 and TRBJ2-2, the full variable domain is DGGITQSPKYLFRKEGQNVTLSCEQNLNHDAMYWYRQDPGQGLRLIYYSQIVNDFQKGDIAEGYSVSREKKESFPLTVTSAQKNPTAFYLCASSPWDRGGGELFFGEGSRLTVL.

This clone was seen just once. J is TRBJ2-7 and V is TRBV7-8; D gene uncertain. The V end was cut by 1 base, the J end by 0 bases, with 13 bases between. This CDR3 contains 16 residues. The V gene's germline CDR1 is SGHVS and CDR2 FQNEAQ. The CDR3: CASSLGVLPSSYEQYF. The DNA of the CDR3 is TGTGCCAGCAGCTTAGGCGTCCTCCCGAGCTCCTACGAGCAGTACTTC. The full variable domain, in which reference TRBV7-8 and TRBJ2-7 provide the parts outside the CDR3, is GAGVSQSPRYKVAKRGQDVALRCDPISGHVSLFWYQQALGQGPEFLTYFQNEAQLDKSGLPSDRFFAERPEGSVSTLKIQRTQQEDSAVYLCASSLGVLPSSYEQYFGPGTRLTVT.

CDR3 in DNA: TGTGCCAGCAGCTTAATTTGGGGGCACGGGGCCGGGGAGCTGTTTTTT. It encodes CASSLIWGHGAGELFF. The chain joins TRBV7-3 to TRBJ2-2, with TRBD1 as a possible D gene (6 bases). The CDR3 sequence is 16 residues long. With 1 base removed from V and 6 bases from J, the gap between germline ends came to 15 bases. Germline V CDR1 and CDR2: SGHTA, FQGTGA.

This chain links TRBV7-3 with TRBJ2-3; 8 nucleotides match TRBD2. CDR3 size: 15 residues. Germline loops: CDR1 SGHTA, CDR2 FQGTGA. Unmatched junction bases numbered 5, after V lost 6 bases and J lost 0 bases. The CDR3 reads CASSDQRGSTDTQYF. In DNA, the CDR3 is TGTGCCAGCAGTGACCAGCGGGGGAGCACAGATACGCAGTATTTT.

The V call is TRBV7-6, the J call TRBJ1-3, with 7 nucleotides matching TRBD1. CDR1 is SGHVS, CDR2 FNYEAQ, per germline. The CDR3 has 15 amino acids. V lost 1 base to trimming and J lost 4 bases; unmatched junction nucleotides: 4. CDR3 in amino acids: CASSLGQGKGNTIYF. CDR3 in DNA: TGTGCCAGCAGCTTAGGACAGGGCAAAGGAAACACCATATATTTT.

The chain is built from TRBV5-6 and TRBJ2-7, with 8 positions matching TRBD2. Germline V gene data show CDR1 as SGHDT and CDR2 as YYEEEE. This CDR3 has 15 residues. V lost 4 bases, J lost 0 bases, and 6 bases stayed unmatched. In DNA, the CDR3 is TGTGCCAGCAGCGACCCGACTAGCGCCTCCTACGAGCAGTACTTC. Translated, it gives CASSDPTSASYEQYF.

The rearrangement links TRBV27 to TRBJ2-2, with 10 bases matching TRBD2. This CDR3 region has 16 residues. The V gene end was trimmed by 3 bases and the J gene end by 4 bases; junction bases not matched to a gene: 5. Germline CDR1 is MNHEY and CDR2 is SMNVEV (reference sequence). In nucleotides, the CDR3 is TGTGCCAGCAGTTTCCAAGCGGGGGGGTTCACCGGGGAGCTGTTTTTT. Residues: CASSFQAGGFTGELFF.

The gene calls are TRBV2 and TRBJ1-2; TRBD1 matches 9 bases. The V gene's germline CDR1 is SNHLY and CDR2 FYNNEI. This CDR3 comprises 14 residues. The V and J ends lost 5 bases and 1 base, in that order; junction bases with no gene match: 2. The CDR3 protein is CASSRTGVNYGYTF. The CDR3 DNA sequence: TGTGCCAGCAGTAGGACAGGGGTTAACTATGGCTACACCTTC. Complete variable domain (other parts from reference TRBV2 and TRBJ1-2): EPEVTQTPSHQVTQMGQEVILRCVPISNHLYFYWYRQILGQKVEFLVSFYNNEISEKSEIFDDQFSVERPDGSNFTLKIRSTKLEDSAMYFCASSRTGVNYGYTFGSGTRLTVV.

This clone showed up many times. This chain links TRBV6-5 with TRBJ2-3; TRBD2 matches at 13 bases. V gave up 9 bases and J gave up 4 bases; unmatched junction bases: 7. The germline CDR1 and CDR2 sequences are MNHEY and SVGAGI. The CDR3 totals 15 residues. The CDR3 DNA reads TGTGCCAGTGCTCGGACTAGCGGGAGCGCAGATACGCAGTATTTT. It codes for CASARTSGSADTQYF.

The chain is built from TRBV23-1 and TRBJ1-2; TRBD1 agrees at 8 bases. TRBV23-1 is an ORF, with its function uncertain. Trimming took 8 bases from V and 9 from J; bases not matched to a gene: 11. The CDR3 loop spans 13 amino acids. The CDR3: CASVSGQEGCYTF. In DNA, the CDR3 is TGCGCCAGCGTATCGGGACAGGAGGGCTGCTACACCTTC.

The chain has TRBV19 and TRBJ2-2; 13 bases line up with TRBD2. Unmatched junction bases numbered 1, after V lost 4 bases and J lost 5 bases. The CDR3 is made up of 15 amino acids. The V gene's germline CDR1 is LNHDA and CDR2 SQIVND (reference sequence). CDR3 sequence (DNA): TGTGCCAGTAGTACGGGACTAGCGGGAACCGGGGAGCTGTTTTTT. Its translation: CASSTGLAGTGELFF.

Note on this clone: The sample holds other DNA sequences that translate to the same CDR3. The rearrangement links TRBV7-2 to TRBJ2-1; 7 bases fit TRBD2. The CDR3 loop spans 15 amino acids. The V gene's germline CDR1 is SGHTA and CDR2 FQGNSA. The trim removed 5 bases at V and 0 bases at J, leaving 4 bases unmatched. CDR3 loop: CASSPGGGSYNEQFF. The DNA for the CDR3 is TGTGCCAGCAGCCCCGGCGGGGGCTCCTACAATGAGCAGTTCTTC.

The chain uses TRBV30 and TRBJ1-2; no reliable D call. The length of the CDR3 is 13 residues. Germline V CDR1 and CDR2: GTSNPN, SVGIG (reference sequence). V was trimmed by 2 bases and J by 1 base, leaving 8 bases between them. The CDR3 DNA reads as TGTGCCTGGAGTCGGGTGGATAACTATGGCTACACCTTC. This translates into CAWSRVDNYGYTF.

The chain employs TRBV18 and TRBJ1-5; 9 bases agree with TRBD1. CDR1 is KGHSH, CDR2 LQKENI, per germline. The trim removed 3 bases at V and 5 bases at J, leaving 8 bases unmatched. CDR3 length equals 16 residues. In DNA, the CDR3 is TGTGCCAGCTCACCTAGACCGGGACAGGGATATCAGCCCCAGCATTTT. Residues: CASSPRPGQGYQPQHF.

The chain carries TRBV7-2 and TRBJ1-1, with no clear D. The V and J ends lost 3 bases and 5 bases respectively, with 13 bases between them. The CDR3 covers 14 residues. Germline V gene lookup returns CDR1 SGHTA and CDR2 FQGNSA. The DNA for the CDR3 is TGTGCCAGCAGCTTCCCGGGAGCAAGGACTGAAGCTTTCTTT. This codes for CASSFPGARTEAFF.

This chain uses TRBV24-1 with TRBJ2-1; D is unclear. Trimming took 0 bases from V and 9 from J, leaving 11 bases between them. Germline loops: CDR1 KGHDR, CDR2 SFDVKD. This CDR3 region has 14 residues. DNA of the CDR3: TGTGCCACCAGTGATTTGGACTCCGCCACTGAGCAGTTCTTC. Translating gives CATSDLDSATEQFF.